Presented here are 30 T cell receptor beta chains from one specimen sequenced in a study of T cells in Graves' hyperthyroidism and ophthalmopathy. Regions amplified from RNA transcripts were the TCR beta CDR3 regions. When the TCR CDR3 underwent first-round RT-PCR, the HTBI primer set was used. MiXCR, applied by TCRdb to the multiplex PCR reads, yields one record per CDR3 protein. This table has more than 500,000 distinct CDR3 sequences, 46% appearing once. Sequencing was done on a sample of peripheral blood or thyroid tissue (not recorded which). All receptors come from an adult woman with Graves' disease, either hyperthyroidism or ophthalmopathy (not recorded which).

J is TRBJ1-6 and V is TRBV25-1, with D unresolved. This CDR3 has 11 amino acids. Looked up from germline, CDR1 is MGHDK and CDR2 is SYGVNS. Between the trimmed V and J ends, which lost 8 bases and 11 bases, there was a span of 10 bases. The CDR3 DNA sequence: TGTGCCAGCTCCACAAGGACACCCCTCCACTTT. Its protein is CASSTRTPLHF.

This clonotype showed up many times. J is TRBJ2-2 and V is TRBV20-1; a weak D match, TRBD2 (5 bases). V shed 1 base and J shed 6 bases, with 9 bases lying between them. CDR1 and CDR2 from the germline V gene are DFQATT and SNEGSKA (reference sequence). The CDR3 extends over 13 amino acids. The DNA for the CDR3 is TGCAGTGCTAGAGCCCGGGATGCCGGGGAGCTGTTTTTT. The encoded protein is CSARARDAGELFF.

Of note for this clonotype: A much larger clone differs by one base, so this may be a read error. V is TRBV4-2 and J is TRBJ1-3; possibly TRBD1 for D (6 bases). The CDR3 is 12 residues long. The ends were cut back, 5 bases at V and 9 bases at J, with 11 bases in the middle. CDR1 is LGHNA and CDR2 is YNFKEQ in the germline V gene. CDR3 coding DNA: TGTGCCAGCAGCTACTCACAGGGCACCATATATTTT. This sequence encodes CASSYSQGTIYF.

This clonotype has just a few counts. The V and J genes are TRBV7-2 and TRBJ2-5; a possible D gene is TRBD2 (6 bases). From germline, CDR1 is SGHTA and CDR2 FQGNSA. V gave up 2 bases and J gave up 2 bases, with 9 bases separating them. CDR3 length: 14 amino acids. The CDR3 nucleotides read TGTGCCAGCAGCTTATTTGCGGGACAAGAGACCCAGTACTTC. This translates into CASSLFAGQETQYF.

V usage is TRBV10-3 and J usage is TRBJ2-3, with D perhaps assigned TRBD1 or TRBD2 (5 bases each). Deletions cut 6 bases from V and 4 bases from J, with 11 bases between. The germline V gene has CDR1 ENHRY and CDR2 SYGVKD. This CDR3 spans 13 amino acids. CDR3 region: CAISPGRSDTQYF. In DNA form, the CDR3 reads TGTGCCATCAGCCCGGGACGGTCAGATACGCAGTATTTT.

The V and J genes are TRBV12-3 or TRBV12-4 and TRBJ2-5; D possibly matches TRBD1 or TRBD2 (5 bases each). Trimming cost V 6 bases and J 5 bases, with 19 bases left between them. CDR3 length: 15 residues. CDR3 DNA sequence: TGTGCCAGCAGACTAGGGATTTGGGGCGAGGAGACCCAGTACTTC. This translates into CASRLGIWGEETQYF.

This clonotype came up many times. The V gene is TRBV4-1, the J gene TRBJ2-7; D gene uncertain. V lost 1 base and J 4 bases, leaving 14 bases between the germline ends. Germline V CDR1 and CDR2: MGHRA, YSYEKL. The CDR3 sequence is 15 residues long. DNA of the CDR3: TGCGCCAGCAGCCAAGCCACGGGTCTTGTTTACGAGCAGTACTTC. Residues: CASSQATGLVYEQYF.

The chain links TRBV3-1 to TRBJ1-5; 9 bases map to TRBD1. The length of the CDR3 is 14 residues. Germline V CDR1 and CDR2: LGHDT, YNNKEL (reference sequence). V shed 5 bases and J 7 bases; nucleotides not matched to a gene: 6. CDR3 residues: CASSSRTGVQPQHF. CDR3 in DNA: TGTGCCAGCAGCTCGCGGACAGGGGTCCAGCCCCAGCATTTT. Together with reference TRBV3-1 and TRBJ1-5, the CDR3 gives the full variable domain: DTAVSQTPKYLVTQMGNDKSIKCEQNLGHDTMYWYKQDSKKFLKIMFSYNNKELIINETVPNRFSPKSPDKAHLNLHINSLELGDSAVYFCASSSRTGVQPQHFGDGTRLSIL.

This clonotype was detected ten times or more. The CDR3 spells CASSRTGGITETQYF. CDR3 DNA: TGTGCCAGCAGTCGAACAGGGGGTATTACAGAGACCCAGTACTTC. J is TRBJ2-5 and V is TRBV6-2 or TRBV6-3, with 8 bases lining up with TRBD1. This CDR3 is 15 amino acids long. The V gene end was trimmed by 5 bases and the J gene end by 4 bases; junction bases not matched to a gene: 9. Germline assignment: CDR1 MNHEY and CDR2 SVGEGT.

This clonotype was seen just once. V usage is TRBV20-1 and J usage is TRBJ2-5, with D perhaps matching TRBD2 (6 bases). The V gene's germline CDR1 is DFQATT and CDR2 SNEGSKA (reference sequence). This CDR3 region has 14 residues. Trimming shortened V by 0 bases and J by 5 bases, and 13 bases separated the two germline ends. This CDR3 is CSARDTKGLETQYF. Here the CDR3 DNA reads TGCAGTGCTAGAGATACGAAGGGACTGGAGACCCAGTACTTC.

This sequence joins TRBV14 and TRBJ2-7; 8 bases are shared with TRBD2. The germline V gene has CDR1 SGHDN and CDR2 FVKESK. The CDR3 runs to 14 residues. The ends lost 8 bases at V and 3 bases at J; junction bases unmatched: 9. CDR3 sequence (DNA): TGTGCCAGCTCACCAATGGGACTAGACTACGAGCAGTACTTC. Encoded protein: CASSPMGLDYEQYF. Drawing the rest from reference TRBV14 and TRBJ2-7, the complete variable domain is EAGVTQFPSHSVIEKGQTVTLRCDPISGHDNLYWYRRVMGKEIKFLLHFVKESKQDESGMPNNRFLAERTGGTYSTLKVQPAELEDSGVYFCASSPMGLDYEQYFGPGTRLTVT.

CDR3 sequence reads: CSVVQNGGYTF. In DNA, the CDR3 is TGCAGCGTTGTACAAAATGGGGGCTACACCTTC. The gene calls are TRBV29-1 and TRBJ1-2; D call uncertain. The CDR3 runs 11 residues. V dropped 4 bases and J dropped 8 bases, with 11 bases sitting between them. Per the germline V gene, CDR1 is SQVTM and CDR2 is ANQGSEA.

This clonotype was detected many times. The V and J genes are TRBV4-1 and TRBJ2-7, with 11 nucleotides matching TRBD2. Looked up from germline, CDR1 is MGHRA and CDR2 is YSYEKL. This CDR3 is built from 15 residues. Trimming took 4 bases from V and 2 from J; bases not matched to a gene: 4. The chain's CDR3 is CASSRTSGSPYEQYF. In nucleotides, the CDR3 is TGCGCCAGCAGCCGCACTAGCGGGAGTCCCTACGAGCAGTACTTC.

The chain joins TRBV28 to TRBJ1-1; 8 nucleotides align to TRBD1. J lost 1 base, V lost 8 bases, and 15 bases had no gene match. The CDR3 sequence is 17 residues long. Germline CDR1 and CDR2: MDHEN and SYDVKM. CDR3 DNA: TGTGCCAGCTTGCGTCGCAGGGGGCCCGGTGGGAACACTGAAGCTTTCTTT. Translated: CASLRRRGPGGNTEAFF.

This clonotype was recorded at least ten times. The genes are TRBV7-8 and TRBJ1-5; D is uncertain. The V gene lost 6 bases and the J gene lost 0 bases, with 15 bases spanning the gap. CDR1 and CDR2 (germline): SGHVS, FQNEAQ. The CDR3 consists of 16 residues. CDR3: CASREETVYSNQPQHF. CDR3 DNA: TGTGCCAGCAGGGAGGAGACGGTTTATAGCAATCAGCCCCAGCATTTT.

The V call is TRBV11-2, the J call TRBJ1-5; D perhaps matches TRBD1 (6 bases). There are 14 residues in the CDR3. Germline-derived CDR1 and CDR2 are SGHAT and FQNNGV. The V end was cut by 1 base, the J end by 5 bases, with 9 bases between. The CDR3 loop is CASSLAYRDQPQHF. Here the CDR3 DNA reads TGTGCCAGCAGCTTAGCATACAGGGATCAGCCCCAGCATTTT.

The V and J genes are TRBV7-9 and TRBJ2-1; 10 positions match TRBD2. The junction had 2 bases not matched to a gene; V was cut back by 2 bases and J by 7 bases. The germline V gene encodes CDR1 SEHNR and CDR2 FQNEAQ (reference sequence). The CDR3 length is 14 residues. In DNA form, the CDR3 reads TGTGCCAGCAGCTTACTAGCGGGAGTGAATGAGCAGTTCTTC. Translating it yields CASSLLAGVNEQFF.

The chain couples TRBV28 to TRBJ1-1, with TRBD1 matching over 7 bases. This CDR3 is built from 15 residues. Germline V gene lookup returns CDR1 MDHEN and CDR2 SYDVKM. The V gene end was trimmed by 7 bases and the J gene end by 6 bases; junction bases not matched to a gene: 14. The CDR3 nucleotides read TGTGCCAGCACGTCAGGGGGGGCCTTTGGGGCTGAAGCTTTCTTT. This codes for CASTSGGAFGAEAFF.

This clonotype was seen at least ten times. The rearrangement joins TRBV20-1 to TRBJ2-3; 7 bases line up with TRBD2. V lost 1 base, J lost 4 bases, and 8 bases stayed unmatched. The CDR3 contains 15 residues. Germline V gene lookup returns CDR1 DFQATT and CDR2 SNEGSKA (reference sequence). The DNA of the CDR3 is TGCAGTGCTAGAGGCAGGCGGGAGAGCTCAGATACGCAGTATTTT. It is translated as CSARGRRESSDTQYF.

This clonotype was picked up many times. One end of the junction varies from germline; a read error may be responsible. The chain is built from TRBV7-7 and TRBJ2-2, with D possibly TRBD2 on 6 matching bases. The germline CDR1 and CDR2 sequences are SSHAT and FNYEAQ (reference sequence). CDR3 length: 15 residues. The CDR3 sequence: CASSFGTGGSGELFF. The DNA for the CDR3 is TGTGCTAGCAGCTTCGGGACTGGGGGAAGCGGGGAGCTGTTTTTT.

This clonotype was picked up many times. The chain employs TRBV7-9 and TRBJ2-5; D is perhaps TRBD2 (5 bases). V dropped 6 bases and J dropped 3 bases, with 20 bases sitting between them. The CDR3 is 16 residues long. The germline V gene encodes CDR1 SEHNR and CDR2 FQNEAQ (reference sequence). The DNA for the CDR3 is TGTGCCAGCAGTGATCAGGACGGCGCCGGGGAAGAGACCCAGTACTTC. It encodes CASSDQDGAGEETQYF.

In the case of this clonotype: This may be a read error, as it is one base from a much larger clone. The chain joins TRBV10-3 to TRBJ1-5; D is perhaps TRBD1 (5 bases). Germline CDR1 and CDR2: ENHRY and SYGVKD. The CDR3 runs to 14 residues. The CDR3 loop reads CAISESGGNQPPHF. The CDR3 DNA reads as TGTGCCATCAGTGAGTCGGGGGGTAATCAGCCCCCGCATTTT.

A few counts support this clonotype. The chain links TRBV20-1 to TRBJ1-2, with D maybe TRBD1 (6 bases). The CDR3 extends over 12 amino acids. The germline V gene encodes CDR1 DFQATT and CDR2 SNEGSKA (reference sequence). V lost 6 bases and J lost 12, with 20 bases in between. The chain's CDR3 is CSAISEGGGNTF. CDR3 bases: TGCAGTGCGATCTCCGAGGGGGGTGGAAACACCTTC.

CDR3 residues: CSFRQGWGSYEQYF. The CDR3 DNA reads as TGCAGCTTCCGACAGGGGTGGGGCAGCTACGAGCAGTACTTC. V usage is TRBV29-1 and J usage is TRBJ2-7; 8 bases align to TRBD1. Germline-derived CDR1 and CDR2 are SQVTM and ANQGSEA. This CDR3 spans 14 amino acids. Trimming took 8 bases from V and 3 from J; bases not matched to a gene: 12.

The chain recombines TRBV29-1 with TRBJ2-7, with 9 bases fitting TRBD2. TRBJ2-1 explains the end of the DNA better; the J call may be wrong. The CDR3 contains 15 residues. Germline V gene data show CDR1 as SQVTM and CDR2 as ANQGSEA. Here the CDR3 reads CSGVLQAGGSSEQFF. DNA of the CDR3: TGCAGCGGCGTTTTACAAGCGGGAGGAAGTAGTGAGCAGTTCTTC.

The chain links TRBV14 to TRBJ2-7; 12 bases line up with TRBD1. V lost 7 bases, J lost 3 bases, and 7 bases stayed unmatched. Germline V gene sequence: CDR1 SGHDN, CDR2 FVKESK. The CDR3 is 15 amino acids. The CDR3 region is CASNTGTGGIYEQYF. CDR3 DNA: TGTGCCAGCAACACAGGGACAGGGGGCATCTACGAGCAGTACTTC.

In this sample, this clonotype turned up many times. The chain employs TRBV13 and TRBJ2-5, with TRBD2 matching over 9 bases. V shed 9 bases and J 0 bases; nucleotides not matched to a gene: 2. There are 13 residues in the CDR3. Looked up from germline, CDR1 is PRHDT and CDR2 is FYEKMQ (reference sequence). The CDR3 coding sequence is TGTGCCAGTGGCGGGAGGGACCAAGAGACCCAGTACTTC. This translates into CASGGRDQETQYF.

This clonotype occurred once. The gene calls are TRBV25-1 and TRBJ1-1, with D unresolved. This CDR3 has 8 amino acids. The germline CDR1 and CDR2 sequences are MGHDK and SYGVNS. The V and J ends lost 10 bases and 3 bases respectively, with 0 bases between them. CDR3 protein: CANTEAFF. The CDR3 region has the DNA TGTGCCAACACTGAAGCTTTCTTT.

The CDR3 sequence: CASSLPGGWSGYTF. The DNA for the CDR3 is TGTGCCAGCAGTTTACCGGGAGGTTGGAGTGGCTACACCTTC. The chain recombines TRBV28 with TRBJ1-2, with no clear D. Per germline, CDR1 MDHEN and CDR2 SYDVKM. Trimming shortened V by 2 bases and J by 7 bases, and 14 bases separated the two germline ends. This CDR3 has 14 residues.

The J gene is TRBJ2-7, the V gene TRBV5-1; 8 bases match TRBD1. CDR3 length: 15 residues. With 2 bases clipped from V and 2 bases from J, the junction kept 6 bases outside the gene matches. Germline-derived CDR1 and CDR2 are SGHRS and YFSETQ. The CDR3 DNA sequence: TGCGCCAGCAGCTTAGCCGGGACAGGACCCTACGAGCAGTACTTC. Its protein is CASSLAGTGPYEQYF.